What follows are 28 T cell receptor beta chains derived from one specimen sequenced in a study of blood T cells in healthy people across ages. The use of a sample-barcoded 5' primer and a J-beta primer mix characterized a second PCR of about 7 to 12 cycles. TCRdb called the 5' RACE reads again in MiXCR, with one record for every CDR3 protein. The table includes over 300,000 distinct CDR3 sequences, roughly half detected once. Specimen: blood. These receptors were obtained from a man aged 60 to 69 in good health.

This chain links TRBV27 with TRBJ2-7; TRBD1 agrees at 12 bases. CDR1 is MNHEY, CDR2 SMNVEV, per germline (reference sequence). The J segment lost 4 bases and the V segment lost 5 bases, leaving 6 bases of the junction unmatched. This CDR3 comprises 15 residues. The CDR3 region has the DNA TGTGCCAGCAGTACTCCGGGACAGGGGGCGTACGAGCAGTACTTC. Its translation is CASSTPGQGAYEQYF.

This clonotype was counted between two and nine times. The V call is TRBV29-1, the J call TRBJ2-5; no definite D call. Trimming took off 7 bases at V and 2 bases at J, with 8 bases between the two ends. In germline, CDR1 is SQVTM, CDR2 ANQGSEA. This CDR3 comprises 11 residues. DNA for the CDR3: TGCAGCGGACAACCACAAGAGACCCAGTACTTC. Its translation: CSGQPQETQYF.

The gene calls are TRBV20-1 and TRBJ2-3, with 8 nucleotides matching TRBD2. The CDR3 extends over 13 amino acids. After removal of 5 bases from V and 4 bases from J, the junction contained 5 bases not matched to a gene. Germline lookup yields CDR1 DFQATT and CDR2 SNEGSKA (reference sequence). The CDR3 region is CSAGGGRSDTQYF. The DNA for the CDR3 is TGCAGTGCTGGCGGGGGGAGATCAGATACGCAGTATTTT.

CDR3 sequence (DNA): TGTGCCAGCAGCCCTACCCTCCGCGGGGGGTCTAATGAAAAACTGTTTTTT. This codes for CASSPTLRGGSNEKLFF. The chain is built from TRBV7-2 and TRBJ1-4; D is perhaps TRBD1 (5 bases). With 5 bases removed from V and 3 bases from J, the gap between germline ends came to 19 bases. Germline CDR1 SGHTA, CDR2 FQGNSA. The CDR3 has 17 residues. Based on the CDR3 plus reference TRBV7-2 and TRBJ1-4, the full variable domain is GAGVSQSPSNKVTEKGKDVELRCDPISGHTALYWYRQSLGQGLEFLIYFQGNSAPDKSGLPSDRFSAERTGGSVSTLTIQRTQQEDSAVYLCASSPTLRGGSNEKLFFGSGTQLSVL.

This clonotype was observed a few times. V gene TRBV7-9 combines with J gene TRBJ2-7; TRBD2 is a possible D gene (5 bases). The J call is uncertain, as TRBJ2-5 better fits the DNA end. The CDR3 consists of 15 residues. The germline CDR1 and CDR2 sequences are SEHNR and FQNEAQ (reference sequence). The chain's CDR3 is CASSLEFWRQETQYF. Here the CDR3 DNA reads TGTGCCAGCAGCTTAGAGTTTTGGAGGCAAGAGACCCAGTACTTC.

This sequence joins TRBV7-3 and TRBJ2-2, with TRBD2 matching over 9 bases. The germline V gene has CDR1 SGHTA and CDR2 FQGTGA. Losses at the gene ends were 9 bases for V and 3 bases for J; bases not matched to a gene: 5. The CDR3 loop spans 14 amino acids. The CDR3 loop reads CASRLAAHTGELFF. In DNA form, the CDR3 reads TGTGCCAGTAGACTAGCGGCCCACACCGGGGAGCTGTTTTTT. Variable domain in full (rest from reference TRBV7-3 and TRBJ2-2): GAGVSQTPSNKVTEKGKYVELRCDPISGHTALYWYRQSLGQGPEFLIYFQGTGAADDSGLPNDRFFAVRPEGSVSTLKIQRTERGDSAVYLCASRLAAHTGELFFGEGSRLTVL.

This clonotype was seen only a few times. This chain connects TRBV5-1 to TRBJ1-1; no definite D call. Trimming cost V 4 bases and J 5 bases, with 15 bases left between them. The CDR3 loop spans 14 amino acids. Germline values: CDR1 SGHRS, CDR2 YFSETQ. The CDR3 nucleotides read TGCGCCAGCAGCCTGTCCTCGGGGTGGACTGAAGCTTTCTTT. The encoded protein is CASSLSSGWTEAFF.

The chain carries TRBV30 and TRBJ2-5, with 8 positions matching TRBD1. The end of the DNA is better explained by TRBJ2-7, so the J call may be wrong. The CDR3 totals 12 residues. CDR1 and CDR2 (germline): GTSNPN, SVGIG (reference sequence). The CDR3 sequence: CAWSQQGGEQYF. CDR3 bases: TGTGCCTGGAGTCAACAGGGGGGCGAGCAGTACTTC.

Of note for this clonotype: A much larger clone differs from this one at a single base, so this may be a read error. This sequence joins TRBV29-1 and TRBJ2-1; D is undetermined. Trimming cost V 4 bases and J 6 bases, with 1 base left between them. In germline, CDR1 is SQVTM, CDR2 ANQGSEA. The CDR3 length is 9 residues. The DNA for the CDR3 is TGCAGCGTTGTCAATGAGCAGTTCTTC. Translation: CSVVNEQFF.

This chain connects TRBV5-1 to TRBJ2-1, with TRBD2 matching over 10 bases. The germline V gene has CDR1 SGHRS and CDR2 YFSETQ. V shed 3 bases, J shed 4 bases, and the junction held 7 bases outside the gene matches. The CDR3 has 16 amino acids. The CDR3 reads CASSSARTSGYNEQFF. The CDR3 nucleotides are TGCGCCAGCAGCTCGGCTCGGACTAGCGGTTACAATGAGCAGTTCTTC.

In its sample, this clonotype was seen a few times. CDR3 loop: CSARASGTGANVLTF. The CDR3 nucleotides are TGCAGTGCTAGAGCGTCAGGGACCGGGGCCAACGTCCTGACTTTC. The genes are TRBV20-1 and TRBJ2-6, with D perhaps assigned TRBD1 or TRBD2 (5 bases each). V was cut by 1 base and J by 4 bases, with 11 bases left in between. This CDR3 comprises 15 residues. Germline-derived CDR1 and CDR2 are DFQATT and SNEGSKA (reference sequence).

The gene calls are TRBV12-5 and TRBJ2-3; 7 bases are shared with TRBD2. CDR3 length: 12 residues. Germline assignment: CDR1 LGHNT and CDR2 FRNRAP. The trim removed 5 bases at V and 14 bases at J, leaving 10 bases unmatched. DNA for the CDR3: TGTGCTAGTGGTGGCCCGACTAGCCCCCCGTATTTT. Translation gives CASGGPTSPPYF.

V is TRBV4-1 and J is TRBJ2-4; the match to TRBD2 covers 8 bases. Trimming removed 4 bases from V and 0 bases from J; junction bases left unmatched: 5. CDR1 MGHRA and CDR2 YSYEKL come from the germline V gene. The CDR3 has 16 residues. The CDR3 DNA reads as TGCGCCAGCAGCCTTATAGCGGGACCAGCCAAAAACATTCAGTACTTC. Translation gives CASSLIAGPAKNIQYF.

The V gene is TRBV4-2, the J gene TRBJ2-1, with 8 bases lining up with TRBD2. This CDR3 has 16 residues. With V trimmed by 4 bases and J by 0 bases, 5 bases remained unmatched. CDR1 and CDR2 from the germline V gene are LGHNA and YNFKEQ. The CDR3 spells CASSPKGTSSYNEQFF. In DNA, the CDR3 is TGTGCCAGCAGCCCCAAGGGGACTAGCTCCTACAATGAGCAGTTCTTC.

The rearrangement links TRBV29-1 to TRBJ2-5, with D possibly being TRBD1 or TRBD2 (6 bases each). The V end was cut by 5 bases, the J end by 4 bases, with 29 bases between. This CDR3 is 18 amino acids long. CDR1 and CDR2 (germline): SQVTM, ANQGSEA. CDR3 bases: TGCAGCGTTATCGGGTTGCGGGGCAGGGGAGGAGAGTTAGAGACCCAGTACTTC. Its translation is CSVIGLRGRGGELETQYF.

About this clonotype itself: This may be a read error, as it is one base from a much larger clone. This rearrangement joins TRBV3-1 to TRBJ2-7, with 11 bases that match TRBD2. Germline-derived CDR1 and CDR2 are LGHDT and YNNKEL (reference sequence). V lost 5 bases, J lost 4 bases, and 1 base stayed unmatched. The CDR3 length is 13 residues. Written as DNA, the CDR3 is TGTGCCAGCAGCGGGACTAGCGGATACGAGCAGTACTTC. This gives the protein CASSGTSGYEQYF.

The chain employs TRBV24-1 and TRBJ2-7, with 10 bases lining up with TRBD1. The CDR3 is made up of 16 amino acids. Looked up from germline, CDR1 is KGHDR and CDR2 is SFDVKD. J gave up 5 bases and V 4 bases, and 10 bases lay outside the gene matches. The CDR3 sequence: CATSDTVGTGVHEQYF. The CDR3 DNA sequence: TGTGCCACCAGTGACACCGTGGGGACAGGGGTCCACGAGCAGTACTTC.

The CDR3 is CSARDGGIAGGFREQFF. CDR3 in DNA: TGCAGTGCTAGAGATGGAGGAATAGCGGGGGGGTTTCGCGAGCAGTTCTTC. V gene TRBV20-1 combines with J gene TRBJ2-1; the match to TRBD2 covers 11 bases. Unmatched junction bases numbered 14, after V lost 0 bases and J lost 10 bases. Germline CDR1 and CDR2: DFQATT and SNEGSKA (reference sequence). The CDR3 spans 17 residues.

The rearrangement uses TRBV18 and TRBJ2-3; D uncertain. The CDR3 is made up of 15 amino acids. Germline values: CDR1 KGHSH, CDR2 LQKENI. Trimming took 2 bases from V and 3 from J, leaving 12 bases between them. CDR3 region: CASSPMGLGTDTQYF. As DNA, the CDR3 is TGTGCCAGCTCACCAATGGGGTTGGGAACAGATACGCAGTATTTT.

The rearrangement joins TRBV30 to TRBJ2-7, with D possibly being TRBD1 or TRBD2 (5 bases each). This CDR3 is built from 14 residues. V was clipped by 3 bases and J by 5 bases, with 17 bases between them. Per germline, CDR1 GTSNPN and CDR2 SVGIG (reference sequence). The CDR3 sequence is CAWSSGGIGHEQYF. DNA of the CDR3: TGTGCCTGGAGCTCTGGGGGAATTGGTCACGAGCAGTACTTC.

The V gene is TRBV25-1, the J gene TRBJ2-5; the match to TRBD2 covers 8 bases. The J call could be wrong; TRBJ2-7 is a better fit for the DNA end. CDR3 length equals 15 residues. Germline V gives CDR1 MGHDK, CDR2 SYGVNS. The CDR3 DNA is TGTGCCAGCAGTGAGTCCTGGAGCGGGAGCTACGAGCAGTACTTC. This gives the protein CASSESWSGSYEQYF.

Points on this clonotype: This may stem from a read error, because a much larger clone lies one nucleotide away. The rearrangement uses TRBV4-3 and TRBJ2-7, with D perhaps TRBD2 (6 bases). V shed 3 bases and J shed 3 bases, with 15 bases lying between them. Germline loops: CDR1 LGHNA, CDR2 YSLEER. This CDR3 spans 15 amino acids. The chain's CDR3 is CASSQELATYYEQYF. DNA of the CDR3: TGCGCCAGCAGCCAGGAACTAGCCACCTACTACGAGCAGTACTTC.

CDR3 sequence reads: CASSLRSGSAPRETQYF. In nucleotides, the CDR3 is TGCGCCAGCAGCTTGAGAAGCGGGAGCGCGCCGCGGGAGACCCAGTACTTC. The genes are TRBV5-1 and TRBJ2-5; 8 positions match TRBD2. Germline V CDR1 and CDR2: SGHRS, YFSETQ. J was trimmed by 5 bases and V by 1 base; bases with no gene match: 13. CDR3 size: 17 residues.

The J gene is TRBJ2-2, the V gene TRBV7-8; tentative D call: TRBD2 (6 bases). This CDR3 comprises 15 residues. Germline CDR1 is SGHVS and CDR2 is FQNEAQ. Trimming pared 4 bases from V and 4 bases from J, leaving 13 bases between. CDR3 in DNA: TGTGCCAGCAGCTCGACCCCCGGGGGCACCGGGGAGCTGTTTTTT. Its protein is CASSSTPGGTGELFF.

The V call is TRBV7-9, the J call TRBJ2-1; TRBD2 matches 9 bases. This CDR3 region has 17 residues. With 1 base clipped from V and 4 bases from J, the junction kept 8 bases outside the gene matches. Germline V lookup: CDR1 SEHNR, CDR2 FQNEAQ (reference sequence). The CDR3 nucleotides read TGTGCCAGCAGCTTAGTGGTAGCGGGAGCCCGGTACAATGAGCAGTTCTTC. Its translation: CASSLVVAGARYNEQFF.

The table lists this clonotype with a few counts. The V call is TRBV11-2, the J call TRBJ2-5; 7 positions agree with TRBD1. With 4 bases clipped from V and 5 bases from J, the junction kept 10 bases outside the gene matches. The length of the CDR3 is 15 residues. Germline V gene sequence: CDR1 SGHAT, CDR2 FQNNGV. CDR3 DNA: TGTGCCAGCAGCTCAGGGACAGTAGGTCGGGAGACCCAGTACTTC. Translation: CASSSGTVGRETQYF.

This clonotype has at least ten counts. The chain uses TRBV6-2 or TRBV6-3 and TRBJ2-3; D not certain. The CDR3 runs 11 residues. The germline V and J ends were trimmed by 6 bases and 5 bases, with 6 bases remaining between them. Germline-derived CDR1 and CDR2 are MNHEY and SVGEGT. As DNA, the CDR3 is TGTGCCAGCAGAATCGGAGATACGCAGTATTTT. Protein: CASRIGDTQYF.

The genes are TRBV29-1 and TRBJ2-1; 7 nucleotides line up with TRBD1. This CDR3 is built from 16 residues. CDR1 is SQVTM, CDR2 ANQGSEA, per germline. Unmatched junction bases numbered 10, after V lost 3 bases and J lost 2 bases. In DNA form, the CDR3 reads TGCAGCGTTGATGAGGGGGCGCCGAACACCTACAATGAGCAGTTCTTC. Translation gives CSVDEGAPNTYNEQFF.